Following are 17 T cell receptor beta chains from one sample sequenced in a study of T cells in Graves' hyperthyroidism and ophthalmopathy. RNA transcripts yielded amplified TCR beta CDR3 regions. The HTBI primer set drove a first-round RT-PCR of the TCR CDR3. TCRdb re-called the multiplex PCR reads through MiXCR, storing one row per CDR3 protein. The sample includes fewer than 750,000 distinct CDR3 sequences, more than 12% seen only once; the top ten take around 12%. The sample taken for sequencing was blood. These receptors all stem from a woman aged 45 to 65 with Graves' ophthalmopathy.

The chain recombines TRBV7-6 with TRBJ2-2, with 15 bases that match TRBD2. CDR3 size: 17 residues. The germline gives CDR1 SGHVS, CDR2 FNYEAQ. The trim removed 5 bases at V and 2 bases at J, leaving 3 bases unmatched. CDR3 loop: CASSPGLAGGNTGELFF. CDR3 bases: TGTGCCAGCAGCCCGGGACTAGCGGGAGGAAACACCGGGGAGCTGTTTTTT.

The sample holds a few counts of this clonotype. The V and J genes are TRBV7-8 and TRBJ1-6, with D possibly TRBD1 on 6 matching bases. Germline CDR1 SGHVS, CDR2 FQNEAQ. V was trimmed by 2 bases and J by 0 bases, leaving 11 bases between them. CDR3 length: 17 residues. The CDR3 bases are TGTGCCAGCAGCTTAAATACAGGGAGCTCCTATAATTCACCCCTCCACTTT. The encoded protein is CASSLNTGSSYNSPLHF.

This clonotype has ten or more counts. The V call is TRBV28, the J call TRBJ2-5; TRBD1 matches 9 bases. Germline V lookup: CDR1 MDHEN, CDR2 SYDVKM. The CDR3 totals 13 residues. V lost 8 bases, J lost 2 bases, and 3 bases stayed unmatched. CDR3 amino acids: CASGTGYQETQYF. In nucleotides, the CDR3 is TGTGCCAGCGGGACAGGGTATCAAGAGACCCAGTACTTC.

Regarding this clonotype: This may arise from a read error, as a much more abundant clone is one base away. The chain recombines TRBV6-1 with TRBJ2-7; TRBD1 is a possible D gene (5 bases). This CDR3 contains 14 residues. The germline V gene has CDR1 MNHNS and CDR2 SASEGT. V was cut by 6 bases and J by 0 bases, with 12 bases left in between. The CDR3 is CASRMTESSYEQYF. The CDR3 DNA reads as TGTGCCAGCAGAATGACAGAGAGCTCCTACGAGCAGTACTTC.

This clonotype has just a few counts. The chain joins TRBV6-5 to TRBJ1-1, with no clear D. Germline CDR1 MNHEY, CDR2 SVGAGI. V lost 1 base to trimming and J lost 1 base, with 4 bases between them. The CDR3 runs to 13 residues. The CDR3 DNA follows: TGTGCCAGCAGTTACTACTCGAACACTGAAGCTTTCTTT. This gives the protein CASSYYSNTEAFF.

This clonotype appeared many times. The J gene is TRBJ1-4, the V gene TRBV20-1; D might be TRBD1 (5 bases). Germline assignment: CDR1 DFQATT and CDR2 SNEGSKA (reference sequence). This CDR3 is 18 amino acids long. Deletions cut 0 bases from V and 0 bases from J, with 17 bases between. This CDR3 is CSARDLMGESPTNEKLFF. The CDR3 DNA sequence: TGCAGTGCTAGAGATCTAATGGGGGAGAGTCCAACTAATGAAAAACTGTTTTTT.

This sequence joins TRBV4-1 and TRBJ2-2; D uncertain. The CDR3 is made up of 17 amino acids. The V gene lost 3 bases and the J gene lost 1 base, with 15 bases spanning the gap. Germline V lookup: CDR1 MGHRA, CDR2 YSYEKL. The CDR3 reads CASSHPNDWLNTGELFF. Here the CDR3 DNA reads TGCGCCAGCAGCCACCCAAACGACTGGCTGAACACCGGGGAGCTGTTTTTT.

In this sample, this clonotype turned up many times. For the CDR3, the DNA is TGTGCCAGCAGTCCCGACCCTGGGTTGTCCCAAGAGACCCAGTACTTC. It is translated as CASSPDPGLSQETQYF. This chain connects TRBV28 to TRBJ2-5; no definite D call. The CDR3 loop spans 16 amino acids. V lost 5 bases to trimming and J lost 1 base, with 17 bases between them. Germline CDR1 is MDHEN and CDR2 is SYDVKM.

The V call is TRBV12-3 or TRBV12-4, the J call TRBJ2-4, with 10 bases fitting TRBD1. CDR3 length equals 19 residues. V lost 5 bases and J lost 0; bases outside the gene matches: 13. The CDR3 loop is CASSLEGQGSPLAKNIQYF. Written as DNA, the CDR3 is TGTGCCAGCAGTCTCGAGGGACAGGGGTCGCCGTTAGCCAAAAACATTCAGTACTTC.

A few counts support this clonotype. The chain is built from TRBV9 and TRBJ2-2; possibly TRBD2 for D (6 bases). Per the germline V gene, CDR1 is SGDLS and CDR2 is YYNGEE. This CDR3 spans 17 amino acids. V was pared by 0 bases and J by 4 bases, with 16 bases between. As DNA, the CDR3 is TGTGCCAGCAGCGTAGATACGGAGGGCAGGTCCACCGGGGAGCTGTTTTTT. This translates into CASSVDTEGRSTGELFF.

The CDR3 DNA reads TGTGCCAGCACGGGACGGAACTTAGATACGCAGTATTTT. Its protein product is CASTGRNLDTQYF. The rearrangement uses TRBV6-1 and TRBJ2-3; TRBD1 or TRBD2 may be the D gene (5 bases each). Germline CDR1 reads MNHNS; CDR2 reads SASEGT. The CDR3 length is 13 residues. Deletions cut 7 bases from V and 5 bases from J, with 13 bases between.

There are many counts of this clonotype. The chain employs TRBV7-2 and TRBJ2-7; 10 nucleotides match TRBD1. The germline V gene encodes CDR1 SGHTA and CDR2 FQGNSA. This CDR3 spans 15 amino acids. Germline trimming cut 3 bases from V and 3 bases from J; bases unmatched to any gene: 5. The CDR3 loop reads CASSFRDRGFYEQYF. The DNA for the CDR3 is TGTGCCAGCAGCTTCCGGGACAGGGGATTCTACGAGCAGTACTTC.

This clonotype was counted at least ten times. The chain is built from TRBV6-2 or TRBV6-3 and TRBJ2-2; D assignment may be TRBD1 or TRBD2 (6 bases each). The CDR3 runs 17 residues. Trimming removed 7 bases from V and 7 bases from J, with 25 bases in between. Per the germline V gene, CDR1 is MNHEY and CDR2 is SVGEGT. The CDR3 reads CASIGSGAGSDNGELFF. CDR3 bases: TGTGCCAGCATTGGGTCAGGGGCCGGGAGTGACAACGGGGAGCTGTTTTTT.

This clonotype was seen at least ten times. The genes are TRBV20-1 and TRBJ2-6; D may be TRBD1 or TRBD2 (5 bases each). The germline V gene encodes CDR1 DFQATT and CDR2 SNEGSKA (reference sequence). V lost 6 bases to trimming and J lost 0 bases, with 15 bases between them. The CDR3 length is 16 residues. The CDR3 DNA reads as TGCAGTGCGCGCTCGGGACCCAGCTCTGGGGCCAACGTCCTGACTTTC. It translates to CSARSGPSSGANVLTF.

This clonotype came up many times. V usage is TRBV6-2 or TRBV6-3 and J usage is TRBJ2-4, with D tentatively TRBD1 (6 bases). This CDR3 region has 14 residues. Germline loops: CDR1 MNHEY, CDR2 SVGEGT. The V end lost 3 bases, the J end lost 4 bases, and 10 bases lay between the germline ends. Written as DNA, the CDR3 is TGTGCCAGCAGTTATTCGGACAGAAAAAACATTCAGTACTTC. Its translation is CASSYSDRKNIQYF.

The sample holds a few counts of this clonotype. Since a much larger clone is just one base distant, this may be a read error. The V gene is TRBV4-2, the J gene TRBJ2-7; 12 nucleotides align to TRBD2. There are 15 residues in the CDR3. Germline values: CDR1 LGHNA, CDR2 YNFKEQ. The J segment lost 4 bases and the V segment lost 1 base, leaving 2 bases of the junction unmatched. The CDR3 coding sequence is TGTGCCAGCAGCCAAGTGACTAGCGGGAGTTACGAGCAGTACTTC. Amino acids: CASSQVTSGSYEQYF.

J is TRBJ1-2 and V is TRBV9; D gene ambiguous. This CDR3 has 16 amino acids. V lost 0 bases and J lost 5, with 17 bases in between. CDR1 SGDLS and CDR2 YYNGEE come from the germline V gene. CDR3 in amino acids: CASSVVPAPTLYGYTF. CDR3 sequence (DNA): TGTGCCAGCAGCGTAGTTCCAGCCCCGACTCTGTATGGCTACACCTTC.